This TCR beta chain was captured in a study of CD8 T cells in ankylosing spondylitis. Study-wide findings and caveats: Seemingly characteristic of ankylosing spondylitis blood was a TCR beta motif consisting of 7 or 8 highly homologous variants.

The authors made TCR beta libraries by quantitative 5'-RACE with molecular barcodes. TCRdb re-called the 5' RACE reads through MiXCR, storing one row per CDR3 protein. Of around 340,000 distinct CDR3 sequences in the sample, roughly 14% were seen once. This CDR3 spans 16 amino acids. V shed 2 bases and J shed 6 bases, with 23 bases lying between them. Germline-derived CDR1 and CDR2 are GTSNPN and SVGIG (reference sequence). About this clonotype itself: Its target is unknown.

The TCR sequence derives from a male donor with ankylosing spondylitis or in good health (not recorded which). The rearrangement uses TRBV30 and TRBJ2-7; weak D call: TRBD2 (7 bases). The sample consisted of blood, either unsorted or a sorted T cell fraction (not recorded which). The CDR3 region has the DNA TGTGCCTGGAGTCCACCTCCGGGGGGCCCTTTGTCCGAGCAGTACTTC. It translates to CAWSPPPGGPLSEQYF.